One sample yielded the 7 T cell receptor beta chains listed below, sequenced in a study of CD8 T cells in Susac syndrome. Random hexamers served to reverse transcribe roughly 0.5 to 1 ug RNA. TCRdb itself ran the immunoSEQ multiplex PCR reads through MiXCR, one entry per CDR3 protein. The sample lists more than 200,000 distinct CDR3 sequences, 94% occurring once. Source material: CD4+ T cells from PBMCs. These receptors all stem from a human donor with Susac syndrome.

This chain joins TRBV29-1 and TRBJ2-7, with unresolved D. Trimming pared 2 bases from V and 7 bases from J, leaving 12 bases between. The CDR3 is 12 residues long. Germline CDR1 reads SQVTM; CDR2 reads ANQGSEA. The CDR3 spells CSVERAVGEQYF. As DNA, the CDR3 is TGCAGCGTTGAAAGGGCCGTAGGGGAGCAGTACTTC.

The V gene is TRBV11-2, the J gene TRBJ2-7; 8 nucleotides match TRBD2. Unmatched junction bases numbered 18, after V lost 4 bases and J lost 4 bases. Germline CDR1 is SGHAT and CDR2 is FQNNGV. The CDR3 is made up of 18 amino acids. The CDR3 sequence is CASSSPPGGARGAYEQYF. The CDR3 DNA is TGTGCCAGCAGCTCCCCACCGGGGGGGGCACGTGGGGCATACGAGCAGTACTTC.

CDR3 DNA sequence: TGTGCCAGCAGCTTAGAGGAGGATTCACCCCTCCACTTT. Protein sequence: CASSLEEDSPLHF. The chain links TRBV7-2 to TRBJ1-6; D is uncertain. The CDR3 spans 13 residues. Germline V lookup: CDR1 SGHTA, CDR2 FQGNSA. The V end was cut by 1 base, the J end by 8 bases, with 6 bases between. The variable domain in full, completed from reference TRBV7-2 and TRBJ1-6, reads GAGVSQSPSNKVTEKGKDVELRCDPISGHTALYWYRQSLGQGLEFLIYFQGNSAPDKSGLPSDRFSAERTGGSVSTLTIQRTQQEDSAVYLCASSLEEDSPLHFGNGTRLTVT.

The chain has TRBV12-3 or TRBV12-4 and TRBJ1-6; D is ambiguous. The CDR3 has 14 residues. V lost 6 bases to trimming and J lost 7 bases, with 13 bases between them. Written as DNA, the CDR3 is TGTGCCAGCAGCTCCGGTTGGCTCAATTCACCCCTCCACTTT. Translation gives CASSSGWLNSPLHF.

The chain uses TRBV28 and TRBJ2-2; D gene uncertain. This CDR3 is 11 amino acids long. Germline CDR1 and CDR2: MDHEN and SYDVKM. Between the trimmed V and J ends, which lost 6 bases and 8 bases, there was a span of 7 bases. The CDR3 is CASSVRGELFF. CDR3 nucleotide sequence: TGTGCCAGCAGCGTCAGAGGGGAGCTGTTTTTT.

V is TRBV7-2 and J is TRBJ2-5; D could derive from TRBD1 or TRBD2 (5 bases each). Germline CDR1 SGHTA, CDR2 FQGNSA. The CDR3 totals 13 residues. The V end was cut by 6 bases, the J end by 3 bases, with 11 bases between. Here the CDR3 reads CASSPGAEETQYF. CDR3 coding DNA: TGTGCCAGCAGTCCCGGGGCAGAAGAGACCCAGTACTTC.

The chain is built from TRBV6-1 and TRBJ1-1, with TRBD1 as a possible D gene (6 bases). The CDR3 consists of 16 residues. Germline values: CDR1 MNHNS, CDR2 SASEGT. V dropped 5 bases and J dropped 0 bases, with 16 bases sitting between them. The CDR3 is CASSRGHRALNTEAFF. The CDR3 region has the DNA TGTGCCAGCAGTCGGGGGCACAGGGCCCTGAACACTGAAGCTTTCTTT.